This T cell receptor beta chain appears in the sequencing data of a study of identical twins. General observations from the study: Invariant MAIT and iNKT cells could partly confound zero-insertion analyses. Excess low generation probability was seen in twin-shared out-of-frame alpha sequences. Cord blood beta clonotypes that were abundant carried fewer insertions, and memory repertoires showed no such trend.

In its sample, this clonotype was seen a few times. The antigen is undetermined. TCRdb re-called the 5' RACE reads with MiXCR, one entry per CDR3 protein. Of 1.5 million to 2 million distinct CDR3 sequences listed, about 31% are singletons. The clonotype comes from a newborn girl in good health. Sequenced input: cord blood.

CDR3 nucleotides: TGTGCCAGCAGCCCCCGGCAGGGGGCCGCCTTTTACGAGCAGTACTTC. Protein: CASSPRQGAAFYEQYF. The V call is TRBV7-8, the J call TRBJ2-7; TRBD1 aligns across 8 bases. Trimming took 5 bases from V and 4 from J; bases not matched to a gene: 13. The CDR3 loop spans 16 amino acids. Germline assignment: CDR1 SGHVS and CDR2 FQNEAQ.